A selection of T cell receptor beta chains follows, all from one sample in a study of T cell responses to AZD1222 COVID-19 vaccine. The table came from immunoSEQ multiplex PCR; TCRdb's copy has only in-frame clones and leaves some out. Of about 88,000 clones listed, 90% are singletons. This specimen consisted of peripheral blood, obtained 28 days after the second AZD1222 dose. These receptors were obtained from an adult who received the AZD1222 COVID-19 vaccine. CDR3s include the opening cysteine and the closing phenylalanine or tryptophan. The D gene is left open where the match is weak. Rows may omit the clone size; those that give it use once, few, many or a size class.

d_gene	v_gene	abundance	j_gene	CDR3aa	CDR3nt
-	TRBV5-1	-	TRBJ1-2	CASSSTDGNYGYTF	TGCGCCAGCAGTTCCACGGACGGGAACTATGGCTACACCTTC
TRBD2	TRBV11-2	-	TRBJ2-5	CASSLGTSGGAKETQYF	TGTGCCAGCAGCTTAGGGACTAGCGGGGGGGCTAAGGAGACCCAGTACTTC
-	TRBV18	-	TRBJ2-7	CASSPTVSSYEQYF	TGTGCCAGCTCCCCAACAGTCAGCTCCTACGAGCAGTACTTC
-	TRBV19	-	TRBJ1-5	CASSIRDSNQPQHF	TGTGCCAGTAGTATTAGGGACAGCAATCAGCCCCAGCATTTT
TRBD2	TRBV27	once	TRBJ2-1	CASSLWTSGEGGQFF	TGTGCCAGCAGTTTATGGACTAGCGGGGAGGGCGGGCAGTTCTTC
-	TRBV5-1	once	TRBJ1-1	CASSLDRTNTEAFF	TGCGCCAGCAGCTTGGACAGGACGAACACTGAAGCTTTCTTT
-	TRBV6-6	-	TRBJ1-5	CASSYAGSPTQPQHF	TGTGCCAGCAGTTACGCGGGGTCCCCCACTCAGCCCCAGCATTTT
-	TRBV6-5	-	TRBJ2-3	CASLPDTQYF	TGTGCCAGCCTACCAGATACGCAGTATTTT
-	TRBV7-8	once	TRBJ1-5	CASSLLGPADQPQHF	TGTGCCAGCAGCCTCCTGGGACCTGCGGATCAGCCCCAGCATTTT
-	TRBV30	-	TRBJ2-7	CAWRAGRGEQYF	TGTGCCTGGAGAGCAGGAAGGGGCGAGCAGTACTTC
-	TRBV29-1	-	TRBJ2-3	CSVVTSTDTQYF	TGCAGCGTTGTGACTAGCACAGATACGCAGTATTTT
TRBD2	TRBV4-2	-	TRBJ2-7	CASSQDTGTSSYEQYF	TGTGCCAGCAGCCAAGACACCGGGACTAGCAGCTACGAGCAGTACTTC
-	TRBV3-1/TRBV3-2	few	TRBJ2-7	CASSPGSYEQYF	TGTGCCAGCAGCCCCGGCTCCTACGAGCAGTACTTC
-	TRBV19	-	TRBJ2-7	CASSIAPPARHYEQYF	TGTGCCAGTAGTATAGCCCCTCCGGCCAGACACTACGAGCAGTACTTC
-	TRBV9	-	TRBJ2-7	CASSPRDFAAVEQYF	TGTGCCAGCAGCCCTCGGGACTTTGCCGCTGTCGAGCAGTACTTC
-	TRBV7-9	-	TRBJ1-2	CASSLEVAYGYTF	TGTGCCAGCAGCTTAGAAGTGGCCTATGGCTACACCTTC
-	TRBV14	-	TRBJ2-2	CASSLRGGTGELFF	TGTGCCAGCAGCCTCCGAGGGGGAACCGGGGAGCTGTTTTTT
-	TRBV18	-	TRBJ1-2	CASSLGGGPYGYTF	TGTGCCAGCTCTCTCGGCGGGGGACCCTATGGCTACACCTTC
-	TRBV7-2	-	TRBJ2-1	CASSLTGGPSSYNEQFF	TGTGCCAGCAGCTTGACGGGGGGCCCAAGCTCCTACAATGAGCAGTTCTTC
-	TRBV11-2	-	TRBJ1-5	CASSLDNSGQPQHF	TGTGCCAGCAGCTTAGATAACTCCGGTCAGCCCCAGCATTTT
TRBD1	TRBV28	-	TRBJ1-4	CASSVTGGNEKLFF	TGTGCCAGCAGTGTTACAGGGGGAAACGAAAAACTGTTTTTT
-	TRBV12-1	-	TRBJ2-5	CASSPAGCETQYF	TGTGCCAGCAGCCCTGCGGGGTGCGAGACCCAGTACTTC
-	TRBV30	once	TRBJ2-1	CAWALDNEQFF	TGTGCCTGGGCCTTAGACAATGAGCAGTTCTTC
-	TRBV7-2	-	TRBJ1-5	CASSPTGRSNQPQHF	TGTGCCAGCAGCCCCACAGGGAGAAGCAATCAGCCCCAGCATTTT
TRBD1	TRBV19	-	TRBJ1-1	CASSVTGTVTEAFF	TGTGCCAGTAGTGTAACCGGGACAGTCACTGAAGCTTTCTTT
TRBD1	TRBV28	-	TRBJ1-4	CASSFLSQGQEKLFF	TGTGCCAGCAGTTTCCTCTCCCAGGGACAGGAAAAACTGTTTTTT
-	TRBV19	-	TRBJ1-5	CASSTGEGQPQHF	TGTGCCAGTAGTACGGGGGAGGGACAGCCCCAGCATTTT
-	TRBV7-8	-	TRBJ1-2	CASSLAQGRTYGYTF	TGTGCCAGCAGCCTTGCCCAGGGAAGGACCTATGGCTACACCTTC
TRBD1	TRBV28	-	TRBJ1-1	CASTLQPGQGDTEAFF	TGTGCCAGCACCCTACAACCGGGACAGGGGGACACTGAAGCTTTCTTT
-	TRBV18	-	TRBJ1-3	CASSPPGQSSGNTIYF	TGTGCCAGCTCACCACCGGGGCAGAGCTCTGGAAACACCATATATTTT
-	TRBV6-5	-	TRBJ2-7	CASGQITYYEQYF	TGTGCCAGCGGCCAAATCACCTACTACGAGCAGTACTTC
TRBD1	TRBV14	once	TRBJ1-3	CASSQGGGTLRGPGNTIYF	TGTGCCAGCAGCCAAGGGGGGGGCACCCTCAGGGGGCCTGGAAACACCATATATTTT
-	TRBV18	once	TRBJ1-6	CASSPGNSPLHF	TGTGCCAGCTCACCAGGGAATTCACCCCTCCACTTT
TRBD1	TRBV5-1	-	TRBJ1-6	CASSSTGTGLSPLHF	TGCGCCAGCAGCTCCACCGGGACAGGGCTTTCACCCCTCCACTTT
-	TRBV20-1	-	TRBJ1-4	CSVERNEKLFF	TGCAGCGTCGAGAGGAATGAAAAACTGTTTTTT
-	TRBV2	-	TRBJ2-7	CASSLGQQYF	TGTGCCAGCAGTTTGGGGCAGCAGTACTTC
-	TRBV19	-	TRBJ1-4	CASKAAVFNEKLFF	TGTGCCAGTAAAGCGGCGGTCTTTAATGAAAAACTGTTTTTT
TRBD1	TRBV6-5	-	TRBJ1-1	CASGRGRGTEAFF	TGTGCCAGCGGCAGGGGGAGGGGTACTGAAGCTTTCTTT
-	TRBV7-3	-	TRBJ2-3	CASSPRLGGATDTQYF	TGTGCCAGCAGCCCCCGACTAGGGGGGGCAACAGATACGCAGTATTTT
-	TRBV7-6	-	TRBJ2-7	CASSLGGGSPGTWEQYF	TGTGCCAGCAGCTTAGGGGGCGGGTCTCCGGGGACGTGGGAGCAGTACTTC
TRBD2	TRBV18	-	TRBJ2-1	CASSPSGAHNEQFF	TGTGCCAGCTCACCGAGCGGGGCCCACAATGAGCAGTTCTTC
-	TRBV7-2	-	TRBJ1-3	CASRYRSSSGNTIYF	TGTGCCAGCCGTTATAGGTCGAGCTCTGGAAACACCATATATTTT
-	TRBV3-1/TRBV3-2	-	TRBJ1-5	CASSQWDQPQHF	TGTGCCAGCAGCCAATGGGATCAGCCCCAGCATTTT
TRBD1	TRBV19	-	TRBJ1-4	CASRMDRLNEKLFF	TGTGCCAGTAGGATGGACAGGTTGAATGAAAAACTGTTTTTT
TRBD1	TRBV5-8	-	TRBJ2-7	CASSWDRGYEQYF	TGTGCCAGCAGCTGGGACAGGGGGTATGAGCAGTACTTC
-	TRBV9	-	TRBJ1-2	CASSPGPANYGYTF	TGTGCCAGCAGCCCCGGGCCAGCTAACTATGGCTACACCTTC
-	TRBV3-1/TRBV3-2	-	TRBJ1-3	CASSRTGRENTIYF	TGTGCCAGCAGCCGAACAGGGAGGGAAAACACCATATATTTT